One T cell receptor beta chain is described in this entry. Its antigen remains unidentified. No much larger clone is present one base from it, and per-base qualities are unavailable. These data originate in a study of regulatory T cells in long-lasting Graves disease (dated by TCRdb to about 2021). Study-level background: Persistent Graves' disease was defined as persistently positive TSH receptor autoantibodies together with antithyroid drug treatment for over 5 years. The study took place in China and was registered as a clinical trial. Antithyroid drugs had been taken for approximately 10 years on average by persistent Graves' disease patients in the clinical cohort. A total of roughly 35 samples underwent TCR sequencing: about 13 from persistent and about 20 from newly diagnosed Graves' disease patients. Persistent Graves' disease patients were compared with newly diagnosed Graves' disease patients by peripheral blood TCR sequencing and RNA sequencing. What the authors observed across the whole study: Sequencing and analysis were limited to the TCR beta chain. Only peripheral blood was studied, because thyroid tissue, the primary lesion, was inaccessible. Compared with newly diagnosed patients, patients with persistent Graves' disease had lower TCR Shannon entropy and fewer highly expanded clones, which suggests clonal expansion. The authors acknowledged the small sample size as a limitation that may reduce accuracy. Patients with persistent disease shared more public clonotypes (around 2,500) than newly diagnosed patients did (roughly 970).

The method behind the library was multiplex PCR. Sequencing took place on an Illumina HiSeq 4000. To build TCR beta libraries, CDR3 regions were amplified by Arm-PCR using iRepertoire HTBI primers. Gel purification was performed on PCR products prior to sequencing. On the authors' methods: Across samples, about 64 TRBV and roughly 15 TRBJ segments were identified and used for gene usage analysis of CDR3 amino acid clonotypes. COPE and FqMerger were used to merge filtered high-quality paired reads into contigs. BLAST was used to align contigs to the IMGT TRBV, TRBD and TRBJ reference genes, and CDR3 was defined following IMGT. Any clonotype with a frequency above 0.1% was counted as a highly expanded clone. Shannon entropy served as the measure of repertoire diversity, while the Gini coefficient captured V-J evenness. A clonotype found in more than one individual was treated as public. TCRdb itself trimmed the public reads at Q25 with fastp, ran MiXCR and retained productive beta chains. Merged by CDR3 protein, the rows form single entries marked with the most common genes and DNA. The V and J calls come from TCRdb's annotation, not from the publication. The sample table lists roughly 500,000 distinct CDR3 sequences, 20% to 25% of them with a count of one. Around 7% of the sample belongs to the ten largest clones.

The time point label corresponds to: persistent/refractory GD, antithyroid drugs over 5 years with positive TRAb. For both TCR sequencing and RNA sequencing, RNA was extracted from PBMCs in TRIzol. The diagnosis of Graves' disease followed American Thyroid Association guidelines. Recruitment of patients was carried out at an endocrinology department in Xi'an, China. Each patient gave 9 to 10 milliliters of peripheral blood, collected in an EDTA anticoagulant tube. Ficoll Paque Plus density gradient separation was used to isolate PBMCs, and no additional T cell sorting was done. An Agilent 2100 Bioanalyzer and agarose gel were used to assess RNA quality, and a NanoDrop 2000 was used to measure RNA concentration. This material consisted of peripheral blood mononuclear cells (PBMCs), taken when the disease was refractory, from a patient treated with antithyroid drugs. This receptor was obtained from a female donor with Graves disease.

The CDR3 corresponds to CASSSWDRDLPYNSPLHF. In nucleotide form, the sequence is TGTGCCAGCAGCTCTTGGGACAGGGACCTTCCCTATAATTCACCCCTCCACTTT. The rearrangement combines TRBV27 with TRBJ1-6; 9 bases in between match TRBD1. Counted from cysteine to phenylalanine, this CDR3 has 18 amino acids. Solely the CDR3 DNA is kept, with 54 bases framed from the first base. Ends trimmed: V by 6 bases, J by 2 bases; bases unmatched to a gene: 11. Reading the germline V gene (reference sequence) gives CDR1 MNHEY and CDR2 SMNVEV.